This TCR beta chain was obtained from a study of cytomegalovirus exposure and HLA in healthy donors. Study conclusions and caveats: Common viral pathogens were later found to be apparently linked to several of the most significant clusters. Exclusion as indistinguishable affected some V segments, including TRBV6-2 and TRBV6-3.

Of note for this clone: Its antigen remains unknown.

The PCR contained 60 Vbeta and 13 Jbeta primers. Repertoires were generated with immunoSEQ multiplex PCR, while TCRdb's copy carries only in-frame clones and drops some. Among 300,000 or so clones listed, about 83% were seen once. This CDR3 contains 17 residues. CDR1 and CDR2 (germline): SQVTM, ANQGSEA. Trimming at V came to 5 bases and at J to 2 bases, leaving 14 bases not matched to a gene. This rearrangement joins TRBV29-1 to TRBJ2-2, with 7 bases identical to TRBD1. Sequencing input: PBMCs. The sequence was obtained from a woman aged 40-49 years in good health and CMV-seropositive. CDR3 nucleotide sequence: TGCAGCGTTTGGGACAGCAACACAGCAAGTAACACCGGGGAGCTGTTTTTT. This gives the protein CSVWDSNTASNTGELFF.